This TCR beta chain was sequenced in a study of molecular identifiers for immune sequencing clone quantification. Many counts were recorded for this clonotype. TCRdb re-called the PCR reads through MiXCR, storing one row per CDR3 protein. The data contain about 70,000 distinct CDR3 sequences, roughly 20% of them singletons. V lost 2 bases, J lost 5 bases, and 13 bases lay in between. CDR1 is GTSNPN, CDR2 SVGIG, per germline (reference sequence). This CDR3 is 13 amino acids long. The sequence derives from a human donor in good health. Some libraries in this study had Jurkat cell RNA spiked in. The sample consisted of naive CD8+ T cells from blood, with Jurkat cell RNA spiked in. As for subset: FACS-sorted CD8+CD4-CCR7+CD45RA+ naive T cells. The rearrangement uses TRBV30 and TRBJ2-7, with no clear D. CDR3 region: CAWSKSLLNEQYF. CDR3 coding DNA: TGTGCCTGGAGTAAGAGTCTGCTGAACGAGCAGTACTTC. The full variable domain, completed using reference TRBV30 and TRBJ2-7, is SQTIHQWPATLVQPVGSPLSLECTVEGTSNPNLYWYRQAAGRGLQLLFYSVGIGQISSEVPQNLSASRPQDRQFILSSKKLLLSDSGFYLCAWSKSLLNEQYFGPGTRLTVT.